The clone carrying this T cell receptor (beta chain) came up once. TCRdb processed the RT-PCR reads anew with MiXCR; each CDR3 protein has one entry. The data show about 700,000 distinct CDR3 sequences, with about 14% seen just once and 3.6% held by the top ten. The sample was memory CD4+ T cells from blood. The source of this sequence is a female donor in good health, serving as a healthy control.

CDR3 sequence (DNA): TGTGCCAGCAGCTTCGGGATTTCGCAAGAGACCCAGTACTTC. Amino acid sequence: CASSFGISQETQYF. V and J are TRBV11-2 and TRBJ2-5; D may be TRBD2 (5 bases). The length of the CDR3 is 14 residues. Germline CDR1 is SGHAT and CDR2 is FQNNGV. Trimming stripped 3 bases from V and 2 bases from J, with 10 bases between.